The entry that follows covers one T cell receptor beta chain sequence. This sample was included in a study of T cell changes during pregnancy in multiple sclerosis. The table came from immunoSEQ multiplex PCR; TCRdb's copy has only in-frame clones and leaves some out. Of 48,000 or so clones in the sample, around 92% were seen once. Between the trimmed V and J ends, which lost 1 base and 3 bases, there was a span of 13 bases. The CDR3 covers 14 residues. Germline V gene data show CDR1 as SQVTM and CDR2 as ANQGSEA. This specimen consisted of CD4+ T cells from peripheral blood mononuclear cells, obtained in the second trimester of pregnancy. The V call is TRBV29-1, the J call TRBJ2-7; tentatively, D is TRBD1 (7 bases). This clonotype originated in a female donor in good health, enrolled as a control in a pregnancy study. Written as DNA, the CDR3 is TGCAGCGTTGAAGGGAGGGCAGGGGGCTACGAGCAGTACTTC. This sequence encodes CSVEGRAGGYEQYF.